This TCR beta chain was sequenced in a study of cytomegalovirus exposure and HLA in healthy donors. Study-wide findings and caveats: Presence/absence analyses supposed approximately even sequencing depth among donors.

Primers: 60 Vbeta forward and 13 Jbeta reverse. Sequenced by immunoSEQ multiplex PCR; TCRdb stores in-frame clones only, minus some. The data contain 100,000 to 150,000 clones, over 75% of them seen just once; the ten biggest clones take up more than 4%. Germline V CDR1 and CDR2: MDHEN, SYDVKM. The CDR3 runs to 12 residues. The V end was cut by 6 bases, the J end by 8 bases, with 11 bases between. In regard to this clone: The antigen remains unidentified.

The V and J genes are TRBV28 and TRBJ2-1; a possible D gene is TRBD2 (6 bases). The source of this sequence is a male donor in good health and CMV-seropositive. The sample consisted of PBMCs. CDR3: CASRLALDEQFF. The CDR3 DNA is TGTGCCAGCAGACTAGCTTTGGATGAGCAGTTCTTC. Full variable domain (remainder filled in from reference TRBV28 and TRBJ2-1): DVKVTQSSRYLVKRTGEKVFLECVQDMDHENMFWYRQDPGLGLRLIYFSYDVKMKEKGDIPEGYSVSREKKERFSLILESASTNQTSMYLCASRLALDEQFFGPGTRLTVL.